What follows are 30 T cell receptor beta chains derived from one specimen sequenced in a study of spatial heterogeneity in lung cancer. Time point defined: sample taken at primary tumor resection. TCRdb itself ran the 5' RACE reads through MiXCR, one entry per CDR3 protein. The sample shows approximately 44,000 distinct CDR3 sequences, roughly 13% of them seen only once. This specimen was PBMCs, taken at surgery. These receptor sequences come from a male donor with early-stage non-small cell lung cancer.

This clonotype was observed a few times. The gene calls are TRBV27 and TRBJ2-7; maybe TRBD1 (6 bases). Germline values: CDR1 MNHEY, CDR2 SMNVEV (reference sequence). This CDR3 comprises 15 residues. V was shortened by 5 bases and J by 3 bases, with 17 bases between the two germline ends. The chain's CDR3 is CASSRTGQGYYEQYF. The CDR3 nucleotides are TGTGCCAGCAGTAGAACGGGACAAGGCTACTACGAGCAGTACTTC.

This clonotype has only a few counts. The V call is TRBV20-1, the J call TRBJ2-5, with D perhaps matching TRBD1 (6 bases). The length of the CDR3 is 13 residues. The ends were cut back, 6 bases at V and 4 bases at J, with 15 bases in the middle. From germline, CDR1 is DFQATT and CDR2 SNEGSKA (reference sequence). The CDR3 region has the DNA TGCAGTGCAACCAGATGGGGGCGAGAGACCCAGTACTTC. This encodes CSATRWGRETQYF.

The chain joins TRBV15 to TRBJ1-1; D perhaps matches TRBD1 (5 bases). The CDR3 covers 16 residues. Germline V lookup: CDR1 LNHNV, CDR2 YYDKDF (reference sequence). The V end lost 5 bases, the J end lost 1 base, and 17 bases lay between the germline ends. This CDR3 is CATSLGARFGNTEAFF. The CDR3 nucleotides are TGTGCCACCAGCCTCGGGGCGAGGTTCGGGAACACTGAAGCTTTCTTT.

The chain combines TRBV5-1 with TRBJ2-3, with 9 bases aligning to TRBD2. V lost 8 bases to trimming and J lost 0 bases; unmatched junction nucleotides: 4. The CDR3 runs to 14 residues. Germline V gives CDR1 SGHRS, CDR2 YFSETQ. The CDR3: CASSLAGSTDTQYF. CDR3 DNA: TGCGCCAGTTCGCTAGCGGGGAGCACAGATACGCAGTATTTT. The full variable domain, rest sourced from reference TRBV5-1 and TRBJ2-3, is KAGVTQTPRYLIKTRGQQVTLSCSPISGHRSVSWYQQTPGQGLQFLFEYFSETQRNKGNFPGRFSGRQFSNSRSEMNVSTLELGDSALYLCASSLAGSTDTQYFGPGTRLTVL.

This clonotype was seen more than once but under ten times. The V call is TRBV25-1, the J call TRBJ1-5; D gene unclear. CDR3 length equals 13 residues. The V end was cut by 4 bases, the J end by 4 bases, with 8 bases between. Germline V gene lookup returns CDR1 MGHDK and CDR2 SYGVNS. Written as DNA, the CDR3 is TGTGCCAGCAGTGGGGTAGGTAATCAGCCCCAGCATTTT. Its protein product is CASSGVGNQPQHF. Based on the CDR3 plus reference TRBV25-1 and TRBJ1-5, the full variable domain is EADIYQTPRYLVIGTGKKITLECSQTMGHDKMYWYQQDPGMELHLIHYSYGVNSTEKGDLSSESTVSRIRTEHFPLTLESARPSHTSQYLCASSGVGNQPQHFGDGTRLSIL.

The chain links TRBV27 to TRBJ2-2; possible D gene TRBD1, 5 bases. CDR1 is MNHEY, CDR2 SMNVEV, per germline (reference sequence). The CDR3 extends over 13 amino acids. Trimming removed 6 bases from V and 1 base from J, with 6 bases in between. The CDR3 reads CASSGQNTGELFF. In nucleotides, the CDR3 is TGTGCCAGCAGCGGACAGAACACCGGGGAGCTGTTTTTT.

Ten or more counts support this clonotype. J is TRBJ1-2 and V is TRBV20-1; possibly TRBD1 for D (6 bases). Looked up from germline, CDR1 is DFQATT and CDR2 is SNEGSKA (reference sequence). The CDR3 contains 12 residues. V shed 4 bases and J shed 2 bases, with 8 bases lying between them. CDR3 DNA sequence: TGCAGTGCTACGGGACACAACTATGGCTACACCTTC. Encoded protein: CSATGHNYGYTF.

The chain employs TRBV2 and TRBJ1-4; TRBD1 aligns across 7 bases. Trimming at V came to 5 bases and at J to 10 bases, leaving 16 bases not matched to a gene. Germline V gene sequence: CDR1 SNHLY, CDR2 FYNNEI. The CDR3 consists of 16 residues. In nucleotides, the CDR3 is TGTGCCAGCAGTCTTTTGGGACAGTTCGATGGCGGAAAACTGTTTTTT. Protein product: CASSLLGQFDGGKLFF.

This clonotype was counted a few times. The chain couples TRBV7-2 to TRBJ2-3; TRBD2 agrees at 11 bases. After removal of 2 bases from V and 6 bases from J, the junction contained 7 bases not matched to a gene. The CDR3 loop spans 16 amino acids. CDR1 is SGHTA and CDR2 is FQGNSA in the germline V gene. In nucleotides, the CDR3 is TGTGCCAGCAGCTTAACTAGCGGGGGCACGCGGGATACGCAGTATTTT. It yields the protein CASSLTSGGTRDTQYF.

CDR3 sequence reads: CASSLDRFSSYEQYF. The CDR3 bases are TGTGCCAGCAGCCTAGACAGGTTCAGCTCCTACGAGCAGTACTTC. V gene TRBV6-5 combines with J gene TRBJ2-7; possible D gene TRBD1, 6 bases. V lost 6 bases to trimming and J lost 0 bases, with 15 bases between them. The CDR3 contains 15 residues. The germline V gene has CDR1 MNHEY and CDR2 SVGAGI.

This rearrangement joins TRBV18 to TRBJ1-1; tentative D call: TRBD1 (6 bases). The germline CDR1 and CDR2 sequences are KGHSH and LQKENI. The V end was cut by 6 bases, the J end by 4 bases, with 18 bases between. The CDR3 consists of 15 residues. CDR3 amino acids: CASSPSRGWGTEAFF. The CDR3 nucleotides are TGTGCCAGCTCGCCCAGCAGGGGCTGGGGCACTGAAGCTTTCTTT.

The chain carries TRBV5-1 and TRBJ1-2; possibly TRBD1 for D (6 bases). This CDR3 has 15 residues. Germline assignment: CDR1 SGHRS and CDR2 YFSETQ. V lost 0 bases, J lost 8 bases, and 17 bases lay in between. In DNA form, the CDR3 reads TGCGCCAGCAGCTTGGATCCCGACAGGCTGGGAGGCTACACCTTC. Its translation is CASSLDPDRLGGYTF.

V is TRBV5-6 and J is TRBJ1-2; tentative D call: TRBD1 (5 bases). Between the trimmed V and J ends, which lost 0 bases and 2 bases, there was a span of 11 bases. The germline CDR1 and CDR2 sequences are SGHDT and YYEEEE. This CDR3 spans 15 amino acids. Written as DNA, the CDR3 is TGTGCCAGCAGCTTGGTAGCCGCAGGGAACTATGGCTACACCTTC. Translated: CASSLVAAGNYGYTF.

The table lists this clonotype with a few counts. The chain employs TRBV4-1 and TRBJ1-5; D might be TRBD1 (5 bases). This CDR3 contains 15 residues. V was cut by 6 bases and J by 0 bases, with 12 bases left in between. CDR1 MGHRA and CDR2 YSYEKL come from the germline V gene. For the CDR3, the DNA is TGCGCCAGCAGTCCCCGACAGATTAGCAATCAGCCCCAGCATTTT. Protein sequence: CASSPRQISNQPQHF.

The CDR3 bases are TGTGCCAGTATATCGACAGCCAGACTTTCTGAAGCTTTCTTT. Protein product: CASISTARLSEAFF. The chain couples TRBV28 to TRBJ1-1; tentatively, D is TRBD1 (5 bases). This CDR3 is 14 amino acids long. Germline values: CDR1 MDHEN, CDR2 SYDVKM. V shed 9 bases and J shed 6 bases, with 20 bases lying between them.

This clonotype was observed a single time. The V call is TRBV7-9, the J call TRBJ1-1; no definite D call. The CDR3 consists of 15 residues. Per germline, CDR1 SEHNR and CDR2 FQNEAQ (reference sequence). Trimming left V 5 bases short and J 2 bases short, with 15 bases between. CDR3 nucleotides: TGTGCCAGCAGCCCGGGGTGGCAGAGTAACACTGAAGCTTTCTTT. It codes for CASSPGWQSNTEAFF.

The V call is TRBV20-1, the J call TRBJ2-3, with 9 nucleotides matching TRBD1. The J segment lost 2 bases and the V segment lost 4 bases, leaving 4 bases of the junction unmatched. The germline V gene encodes CDR1 DFQATT and CDR2 SNEGSKA (reference sequence). The CDR3 is 14 amino acids. The CDR3 region is CSAMGQGSTDTQYF. DNA for the CDR3: TGCAGTGCTATGGGACAGGGATCCACAGATACGCAGTATTTT.

This clonotype was counted many times. This sequence joins TRBV6-5 and TRBJ2-7, with 12 bases matching TRBD2. This CDR3 contains 15 residues. Per germline, CDR1 MNHEY and CDR2 SVGAGI. J was trimmed by 5 bases and V by 7 bases; bases with no gene match: 9. The CDR3 bases are TGTGCCAGCAACAAAGGACTAGCGGGAATCGACGAGCAGTACTTC. This gives the protein CASNKGLAGIDEQYF.

Many counts were recorded for this clonotype. The gene calls are TRBV4-1 and TRBJ1-2, with D hard to call. This CDR3 has 13 amino acids. Germline lookup yields CDR1 MGHRA and CDR2 YSYEKL. Trimming took off 1 base at V and 7 bases at J, with 10 bases between the two ends. The chain's CDR3 is CASSQAERRGYTF. The CDR3 bases are TGCGCCAGCAGCCAAGCGGAGAGGCGTGGCTACACCTTC.

This rearrangement joins TRBV20-1 to TRBJ2-7; 14 nucleotides line up with TRBD2. The V gene end was trimmed by 2 bases and the J gene end by 0 bases; junction bases not matched to a gene: 15. The CDR3 spans 20 residues. CDR1 is DFQATT, CDR2 SNEGSKA, per germline (reference sequence). CDR3 residues: CSARRSPPGLAGAPSYEQYF. The DNA for the CDR3 is TGCAGTGCTAGACGTTCACCCCCGGGACTAGCGGGGGCTCCCTCCTACGAGCAGTACTTC.

In its sample, this clonotype was seen a few times. J is TRBJ1-3 and V is TRBV12-3 or TRBV12-4; the D gene is possibly TRBD1 (6 bases). Between the trimmed V and J ends, which lost 2 bases and 6 bases, there was a span of 11 bases. This CDR3 is built from 14 residues. As DNA, the CDR3 is TGTGCCAGCAGTTTAATACAGGGCGAAAACACCATATATTTT. The encoded protein is CASSLIQGENTIYF.

The J gene is TRBJ1-2, the V gene TRBV9; D gene uncertain. V was trimmed by 3 bases and J by 1 base, leaving 4 bases between them. The CDR3 runs to 12 residues. Germline V gene lookup returns CDR1 SGDLS and CDR2 YYNGEE. Written as DNA, the CDR3 is TGTGCCAGCAGCGCCCATAACTATGGCTACACCTTC. Amino acids: CASSAHNYGYTF.

Ten or more counts support this clonotype. A read error may produce the germline difference seen at one junction end. This rearrangement joins TRBV29-1 to TRBJ2-1, with D tentatively TRBD2 (6 bases). This CDR3 has 14 residues. Germline loops: CDR1 SQVTM, CDR2 ANQGSEA. Here the CDR3 reads CSAETTGAYNEQFF. The CDR3 nucleotides read TGCAGCGCTGAAACGACGGGAGCCTACAATGAGCAGTTCTTC.

The V gene is TRBV11-3, the J gene TRBJ2-7, with a weak D call TRBD2 (5 bases). Germline CDR1 reads SGHNT; CDR2 reads YENEEA. The CDR3 is made up of 12 amino acids. Trimming stripped 8 bases from V and 2 bases from J, with 10 bases between. CDR3 nucleotides: TGTGCCAGCTCCGGAGGCGCCTACGAGCAGTACTTC. Protein sequence: CASSGGAYEQYF. The full variable domain, completed using reference TRBV11-3 and TRBJ2-7, is EAGVVQSPRYKIIEKKQPVAFWCNPISGHNTLYWYLQNLGQGPELLIRYENEEAVDDSQLPKDRFSAERLKGVDSTLKIQPAELGDSAVYLCASSGGAYEQYFGPGTRLTVT.

The table lists this clonotype with a few counts. The CDR3 loop reads CASSWAGGGLFF. Here the CDR3 DNA reads TGTGCCAGCAGCTGGGCAGGGGGAGGACTGTTTTTT. The J gene is TRBJ1-4, the V gene TRBV7-2; 7 bases match TRBD1. The CDR3 consists of 12 residues. Trimming cost V 4 bases and J 13 bases; bases outside gene matches: 6. Per germline, CDR1 SGHTA and CDR2 FQGNSA.

This clonotype was seen more than once but under ten times. The chain employs TRBV12-3 or TRBV12-4 and TRBJ2-7; D unresolved. There are 11 residues in the CDR3. Trimming took off 2 bases at V and 6 bases at J, with 5 bases between the two ends. Here the CDR3 DNA reads TGTGCCAGCAGTTTATTCGGCGAGCAGTACTTC. Its translation is CASSLFGEQYF.

CDR3 bases: TGTGCCAGCAGTTCGGAAAGGTACAATGAGCAGTTCTTC. This codes for CASSSERYNEQFF. V usage is TRBV6-5 and J usage is TRBJ2-1; D call uncertain. V was shortened by 4 bases and J by 4 bases, with 8 bases between the two germline ends. The germline V gene has CDR1 MNHEY and CDR2 SVGAGI. The CDR3 is 13 amino acids.

This clonotype was seen more than once but under ten times. V gene TRBV7-2 combines with J gene TRBJ1-2, with unresolved D. The V gene's germline CDR1 is SGHTA and CDR2 FQGNSA. V lost 1 base and J lost 6, with 9 bases in between. This CDR3 spans 13 amino acids. As DNA, the CDR3 is TGTGCCAGCAGCTTAGAGAGGGTCCATGGCTACACCTTC. It codes for CASSLERVHGYTF. Using reference TRBV7-2 and TRBJ1-2 for the parts outside the CDR3, the full variable domain is GAGVSQSPSNKVTEKGKDVELRCDPISGHTALYWYRQSLGQGLEFLIYFQGNSAPDKSGLPSDRFSAERTGGSVSTLTIQRTQQEDSAVYLCASSLERVHGYTFGSGTRLTVV.

As to this clonotype: The junction shows a germline mismatch at one end, possibly a read error. The chain carries TRBV4-1 and TRBJ1-4; possibly TRBD1 for D (5 bases). The CDR3 runs 16 residues. The germline V gene has CDR1 MGHRA and CDR2 YSYEKL. The CDR3 region is CASSKEGAGLREKLFF. The CDR3 nucleotides read TGCGCCAGCAGCAAAGAGGGCGCGGGGCTTCGTGAAAAACTGTTTTTT.

The V and J genes are TRBV12-3 or TRBV12-4 and TRBJ2-3; D unresolved. The ends were cut back, 5 bases at V and 2 bases at J, with 11 bases in the middle. This CDR3 spans 14 amino acids. The CDR3, as DNA: TGTGCCAGCAGTGCCGGACCCCACACAGATACGCAGTATTTT. Its protein is CASSAGPHTDTQYF.